This TCR beta chain was retrieved from a study of vaccination effects on CD4 cells after COVID-19. Study observations and caveats: Vaccine- and infection-induced clones showed marked clonal contraction late following vaccination.

Sequencing was preceded by expansion of antigen-specific CD4+ T cells with viral peptide pools in the ViraFEST assay. Researchers isolated CD4+ T cells once approximately eleven days of culture had elapsed. Worth noting for this clone: The antigen is unknown.

Measured with immunoSEQ multiplex PCR; TCRdb has only the in-frame clones, and not every one. The data hold about 79,000 clones, with around 74% observed a single time. Germline CDR1 SGHTA, CDR2 FQGTGA. The CDR3 runs to 16 residues. V dropped 5 bases and J dropped 12; count of bases not matched to a gene: 13. The source material was CD4+ T cells from PBMCs cultured with HCoV-229E spike peptides, sampled before COVID-19 vaccination. The chain joins TRBV7-3 to TRBJ2-1; 13 bases match TRBD2. This clonotype was sampled from a human donor who received a COVID-19 vaccine. CDR3 nucleotides: TGTGCCAGCAGCCTAGAAACCGGGACTAGCGGGATCGGGCAGTTCTTC. Translated, it gives CASSLETGTSGIGQFF.